What follows are 19 T cell receptor beta chains derived from one specimen sequenced in a study of shared clonotypes between healthy human individuals. Naive CD8 cells, CD45RO-negative and positively selected for CCR7, excluded terminally differentiated effector memory CD45RA+ cells. The protocol was immunoSEQ multiplex PCR, while the TCRdb copy is restricted to in-frame clones and leaves out a portion. The sample holds over 750,000 clones, 90% to 97% seen once. Sequences were obtained from naive CD8+ T cells sorted from blood. The receptors derive from a man aged 30 to 39 in good health.

The J gene is TRBJ1-1, the V gene TRBV28; D gene uncertain. CDR1 is MDHEN and CDR2 is SYDVKM in the germline V gene. CDR3 length equals 11 residues. V lost 5 bases and J 7 bases, leaving 8 bases between the germline ends. CDR3 residues: CASSREFEAFF. In nucleotides, the CDR3 is TGTGCCAGCAGTCGGGAATTTGAAGCTTTCTTT.

This chain connects TRBV4-1 to TRBJ2-2; the D is unclear. CDR3 size: 14 residues. Trimming pared 0 bases from V and 6 bases from J, leaving 8 bases between. Germline V gene lookup returns CDR1 MGHRA and CDR2 YSYEKL. This CDR3 reads CASSQEGTAGELFF. The CDR3, as DNA: TGCGCCAGCAGCCAAGAAGGCACCGCCGGGGAGCTGTTTTTT.

About this clone: Other nucleotide sequences in the sample specify the same CDR3. V gene TRBV7-6 combines with J gene TRBJ2-5; D gene unclear. From germline, CDR1 is SGHVS and CDR2 FNYEAQ. There are 13 residues in the CDR3. Trimming cost V 0 bases and J 5 bases, with 7 bases left between them. This CDR3 is CASSLAGGETQYF. CDR3 nucleotides: TGTGCCAGCAGCTTAGCCGGTGGCGAGACCCAGTACTTC.

V and J are TRBV11-2 and TRBJ2-7; D might be TRBD2 (6 bases). Germline lookup yields CDR1 SGHAT and CDR2 FQNNGV. The CDR3 consists of 15 residues. The V gene lost 1 base and the J gene lost 0 bases, with 10 bases spanning the gap. CDR3 amino acids: CASSLGGTVSYEQYF. CDR3 bases: TGTGCCAGCAGCTTAGGCGGGACGGTCTCCTACGAGCAGTACTTC.

Concerning this clone itself: The sample holds other DNA sequences that translate to the same CDR3. The chain joins TRBV6-5 to TRBJ2-2; D remains unclear. V gave up 2 bases and J gave up 5 bases, with 6 bases separating them. Germline V CDR1 and CDR2: MNHEY, SVGAGI. The CDR3 covers 13 residues. The CDR3 region has the DNA TGTGCCAGCAGTTACGGTTCGACCGGGGAGCTGTTTTTT. This codes for CASSYGSTGELFF.

This chain links TRBV29-1 with TRBJ2-7; D gene uncertain. The CDR3 is 13 amino acids. V was cut by 6 bases and J by 0 bases, with 12 bases left in between. Per germline, CDR1 SQVTM and CDR2 ANQGSEA. The CDR3 bases are TGCAGCGTGCGCTTGGTCAACTCCTACGAGCAGTACTTC. Encoded protein: CSVRLVNSYEQYF.

The chain carries TRBV9 and TRBJ2-2; a possible D gene is TRBD1 (5 bases). Per germline, CDR1 SGDLS and CDR2 YYNGEE. V was clipped by 2 bases and J by 1 base, with 6 bases between them. The CDR3 has 14 amino acids. The CDR3 sequence: CASSVTENTGELFF. CDR3 in DNA: TGTGCCAGCAGCGTGACAGAGAACACCGGGGAGCTGTTTTTT.

This sequence joins TRBV10-2 and TRBJ2-7; D is undetermined. Trimming shortened V by 11 bases and J by 5 bases, and 19 bases separated the two germline ends. The CDR3 contains 13 residues. Per the germline V gene, CDR1 is WSHSY and CDR2 is SAAADI. CDR3 sequence: CAGTKESTNEQYF. The CDR3 DNA reads TGCGCCGGAACTAAAGAGAGCACGAACGAGCAGTACTTC.

V is TRBV5-4 and J is TRBJ2-4; TRBD2 is a possible D gene (7 bases). V lost 3 bases and J 1 base, leaving 17 bases between the germline ends. The length of the CDR3 is 17 residues. Germline V lookup: CDR1 SGHNT, CDR2 YYREEE (reference sequence). DNA for the CDR3: TGTGCCAGCAGCTGGAGGGGGGGGACGTCGGCCAAAAACATTCAGTACTTC. Encoded protein: CASSWRGGTSAKNIQYF.

This chain links TRBV7-6 with TRBJ2-7; 7 bases map to TRBD2. J was trimmed by 3 bases and V by 2 bases; bases with no gene match: 7. The CDR3 is 15 amino acids. CDR1 and CDR2 from the germline V gene are SGHVS and FNYEAQ. The CDR3 here is CASSLSGGSGYEQYF. The CDR3 coding sequence is TGTGCCAGCAGCTTATCGGGCGGGAGTGGCTACGAGCAGTACTTC.

The chain couples TRBV13 to TRBJ2-7; the D gene is possibly TRBD2 (5 bases). This CDR3 has 14 residues. Per germline, CDR1 PRHDT and CDR2 FYEKMQ (reference sequence). The V gene lost 5 bases and the J gene lost 2 bases, with 13 bases spanning the gap. DNA for the CDR3: TGTGCCAGCAGCCTATCAAGACTAACCTACGAGCAGTACTTC. Protein: CASSLSRLTYEQYF.

This chain joins TRBV11-2 and TRBJ2-3, with 7 bases identical to TRBD2. Germline CDR1 SGHAT, CDR2 FQNNGV. The ends lost 1 base at V and 5 bases at J; junction bases unmatched: 12. CDR3 length: 17 amino acids. In nucleotides, the CDR3 is TGTGCCAGCAGCTTAGTACGTGGGAGGGCCCATGTAGATACGCAGTATTTT. It codes for CASSLVRGRAHVDTQYF.

The gene calls are TRBV29-1 and TRBJ1-1; perhaps TRBD1 as D (6 bases). This CDR3 comprises 13 residues. V lost 4 bases and J 0 bases, leaving 9 bases between the germline ends. Per germline, CDR1 SQVTM and CDR2 ANQGSEA. CDR3 residues: CSVVTGMNTEAFF. DNA for the CDR3: TGCAGCGTTGTAACAGGGATGAACACTGAAGCTTTCTTT.

The chain has TRBV28 and TRBJ2-7; D possibly corresponds to TRBD1 (6 bases). Deletions cut 2 bases from V and 2 bases from J, with 10 bases between. The CDR3 contains 14 residues. Germline V gene sequence: CDR1 MDHEN, CDR2 SYDVKM. CDR3 bases: TGTGCCAGCAGTTTAGGACAGAGAGCCTACGAGCAGTACTTC. This gives the protein CASSLGQRAYEQYF.

This rearrangement joins TRBV15 to TRBJ2-7, with 8 bases fitting TRBD1. V was clipped by 4 bases and J by 5 bases; unmatched bases: 4. CDR1 is LNHNV and CDR2 is YYDKDF in the germline V gene (reference sequence). The CDR3 is made up of 13 amino acids. CDR3 in amino acids: CATSIDRGNEQYF. In nucleotides, the CDR3 is TGTGCCACCAGCATAGACAGGGGCAACGAGCAGTACTTC.

V and J are TRBV11-3 and TRBJ2-3, with D tentatively TRBD2 (5 bases). Germline-derived CDR1 and CDR2 are SGHNT and YENEEA. The V end was cut by 5 bases, the J end by 3 bases, with 9 bases between. This CDR3 comprises 13 residues. CDR3 loop: CASSDRRTDTQYF. As DNA, the CDR3 is TGTGCCAGCAGCGACCGGAGGACAGATACGCAGTATTTT.

The chain is built from TRBV28 and TRBJ1-5; 7 bases fit TRBD1. V lost 5 bases, J lost 0 bases, and 4 bases stayed unmatched. Looked up from germline, CDR1 is MDHEN and CDR2 is SYDVKM. The CDR3 extends over 15 amino acids. This CDR3 reads CASSQTGYSNQPQHF. CDR3 DNA: TGTGCCAGCAGTCAGACAGGGTATAGCAATCAGCCCCAGCATTTT. Full variable domain (remainder filled in from reference TRBV28 and TRBJ1-5): DVKVTQSSRYLVKRTGEKVFLECVQDMDHENMFWYRQDPGLGLRLIYFSYDVKMKEKGDIPEGYSVSREKKERFSLILESASTNQTSMYLCASSQTGYSNQPQHFGDGTRLSIL.

J is TRBJ1-5 and V is TRBV7-9; TRBD1 matches at 7 bases. The CDR3 consists of 15 residues. J gave up 5 bases and V 5 bases, and 9 bases lay outside the gene matches. CDR1 and CDR2 (germline): SEHNR, FQNEAQ (reference sequence). As DNA, the CDR3 is TGTGCCAGCAGCAGAGAGACAGGGAGCCATCAGCCCCAGCATTTT. Its translation is CASSRETGSHQPQHF.

The V gene is TRBV11-2, the J gene TRBJ2-2; unclear D gene. The V gene lost 1 base and the J gene lost 8 bases, with 14 bases spanning the gap. Germline values: CDR1 SGHAT, CDR2 FQNNGV. The CDR3 sequence is 15 residues long. As DNA, the CDR3 is TGTGCCAGCAGCTTAGTTGTAGCTCCTCGAGGGGAGCTGTTTTTT. This encodes CASSLVVAPRGELFF.